This TCR beta chain was found in a study of T cell responses to AZD1222 COVID-19 vaccine. Regarding the study as a whole: Repertoire collection took place solely once the T cell response had peaked.

As concerns this clone: Its target is not known.

In germline, CDR1 is SGHTA, CDR2 FQGTGA. The CDR3 loop spans 13 amino acids. V lost 5 bases and J 2 bases, leaving 9 bases between the germline ends. Some clones are missing from TCRdb's copy, which holds only in-frame ones; the method was immunoSEQ multiplex PCR. The sample yields some 150,000 clones, 90% seen once. The rearrangement uses TRBV7-3 and TRBJ1-2, with D possibly TRBD1 on 6 matching bases. The TCR originated in an adult in good health. Material: peripheral blood, obtained on day 0 of AZD1222 vaccination. For the CDR3, the DNA is TGTGCCAGCAGCCCCGACAGGAACTATGGCTACACCTTC. Its translation is CASSPDRNYGYTF.